This note documents a single T cell receptor beta chain sequence. Its antigen remains unknown. This CDR3 has 14 residues. The germline CDR1 and CDR2 sequences are SQVTM and ANQGSEA. Trimming at V came to 5 bases and at J to 1 base, leaving 5 bases not matched to a gene. The use of a sample-barcoded 5' primer and a J-beta primer mix characterized a second PCR of roughly 6 to 11 cycles. Tagging of each cDNA molecule was performed by a template-switch adaptor with 12 random nucleotides. Samples each returned at least 2.5 million CDR3-containing paired-end reads. TCRdb re-derived calls from the 5' RACE reads in MiXCR, one entry per CDR3 protein. The sample lists some 690,000 distinct CDR3 sequences, 22% occurring once. This sample was taken from a study of blood T cells in healthy people across ages. Study-level points and caveats: Among T cells, TCR beta diversity per million cells dropped roughly linearly as age rose.

This sequence originates from a man between 70 and 80 years old in good health. The rearrangement uses TRBV29-1 and TRBJ2-7, with TRBD2 identical over 10 bases. Input material: blood. The CDR3 DNA follows: TGCAGCGTTACCGGGACTAGCGAATCCTACGAGCAGTACTTC. Its translation is CSVTGTSESYEQYF.